The next 9 T cell receptor beta chains were all read from a single sample in a study of blood T cell repertoires in COVID-19. Assay: immunoSEQ multiplex PCR; the TCRdb copy retains only in-frame clones and omits some. Seen here are tens of thousands of clones, about 85% observed once, and the top ten hold about 3.2%. Sequenced material: peripheral blood. These receptors originate from a man between 65 and 80 years old with COVID-19, enrolled during active disease.

This clone was seen only a few times. The rearrangement joins TRBV30 to TRBJ1-2, with D hard to call. Germline CDR1 is GTSNPN and CDR2 is SVGIG (reference sequence). The V end lost 5 bases, the J end lost 7 bases, and 20 bases lay between the germline ends. This CDR3 comprises 14 residues. The CDR3 region is CAWDFRGSYPGYTF. CDR3 in DNA: TGTGCCTGGGATTTTCGGGGTAGTTACCCTGGCTACACCTTC.

A remark on this clone: One junction end does not reproduce the germline sequence, and a read error may be involved. The gene calls are TRBV7-2 and TRBJ1-1; possibly TRBD1 for D (5 bases). Germline V gene sequence: CDR1 SGHTA, CDR2 FQGNSA. The CDR3 extends over 13 amino acids. Here the CDR3 DNA reads TGTGCCAGCAGCCCCAAAAGAGGACACCGGCGGCCTTTT. It specifies CASSPKRGHRRPF.

The genes are TRBV18 and TRBJ1-1; D is possibly TRBD1 (5 bases). The V end was cut by 5 bases, the J end by 0 bases, with 16 bases between. Looked up from germline, CDR1 is KGHSH and CDR2 is LQKENI. CDR3 length: 16 amino acids. The DNA for the CDR3 is TGTGCCAGCTCATCCACCCAGGGTTCTATGAACACTGAAGCTTTCTTT. This codes for CASSSTQGSMNTEAFF.

This clone has a single count. The V and J genes are TRBV5-1 and TRBJ2-7, with 11 bases that match TRBD1. This CDR3 comprises 16 residues. Germline V CDR1 and CDR2: SGHRS, YFSETQ. The J segment lost 0 bases and the V segment lost 4 bases, leaving 6 bases of the junction unmatched. CDR3 nucleotides: TGCGCCAGCAGCCCCGGACAGGGGGCGATCTCCTACGAGCAGTACTTC. This codes for CASSPGQGAISYEQYF. Filled out from reference TRBV5-1 and TRBJ2-7, the complete variable domain reads KAGVTQTPRYLIKTRGQQVTLSCSPISGHRSVSWYQQTPGQGLQFLFEYFSETQRNKGNFPGRFSGRQFSNSRSEMNVSTLELGDSALYLCASSPGQGAISYEQYFGPGTRLTVT.

CDR3 in DNA: TGTGCCAGCAGCCAAAATCCCGGGACAGGGGTAGCGGGATCTCCACAGACCCAGTACTTC. Translation gives CASSQNPGTGVAGSPQTQYF. The V call is TRBV27, the J call TRBJ2-5; 10 bases are shared with TRBD1. CDR3 length: 20 amino acids. Germline CDR1 and CDR2: MNHEY and SMNVEV (reference sequence). V was pared by 6 bases and J by 6 bases, with 25 bases of the junction left unmatched.

The chain has TRBV28 and TRBJ2-7; 7 bases fit TRBD1. Germline CDR1 reads MDHEN; CDR2 reads SYDVKM. The CDR3 totals 16 residues. Trimming removed 4 bases from V and 3 bases from J; junction bases left unmatched: 12. CDR3 sequence (DNA): TGTGCCAGCAGTTCAGCCGGGACAGACGTATACTACGAGCAGTACTTC. Translation: CASSSAGTDVYYEQYF.

CDR3 region: CASSTDRDQPQHF. CDR3 in DNA: TGTGCCAGTAGTACTGACAGGGATCAGCCCCAGCATTTT. The chain has TRBV19 and TRBJ1-5; 7 positions agree with TRBD1. Germline V gene data show CDR1 as LNHDA and CDR2 as SQIVND (reference sequence). The CDR3 length is 13 residues. V lost 4 bases, J lost 5 bases, and 2 bases stayed unmatched.

This clone was counted only a few times. The chain links TRBV15 to TRBJ1-5, with D hard to call. CDR3 length: 14 amino acids. Deletions cut 0 bases from V and 3 bases from J, with 6 bases between. In germline, CDR1 is LNHNV, CDR2 YYDKDF (reference sequence). The CDR3 protein is CATSREQYNQPQHF. The DNA of the CDR3 is TGTGCCACCAGCAGAGAACAGTACAATCAGCCCCAGCATTTT.

J is TRBJ1-2 and V is TRBV6-5; weak D call: TRBD1 (6 bases). Germline assignment: CDR1 MNHEY and CDR2 SVGAGI. The CDR3 sequence is 15 residues long. With 6 bases removed from V and 2 bases from J, the gap between germline ends came to 16 bases. CDR3 residues: CASRRVGTTNYGYTF. DNA of the CDR3: TGTGCCAGCAGGCGTGTCGGGACAACCAACTATGGCTACACCTTC.